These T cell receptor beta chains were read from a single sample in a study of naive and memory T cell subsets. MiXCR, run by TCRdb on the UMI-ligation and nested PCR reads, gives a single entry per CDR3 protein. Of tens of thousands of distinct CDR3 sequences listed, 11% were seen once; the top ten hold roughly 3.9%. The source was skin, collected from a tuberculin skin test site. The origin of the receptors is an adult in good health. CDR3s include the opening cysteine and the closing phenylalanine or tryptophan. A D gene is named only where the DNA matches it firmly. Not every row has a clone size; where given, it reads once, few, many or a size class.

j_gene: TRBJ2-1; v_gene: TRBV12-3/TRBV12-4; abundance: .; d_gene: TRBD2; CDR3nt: TGTGCCAGCAAATCCCCGGGGGGGGCCTCGAGCTCCTACAATGAGCAGTTCTTC; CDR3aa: CASKSPGGASSSYNEQFF
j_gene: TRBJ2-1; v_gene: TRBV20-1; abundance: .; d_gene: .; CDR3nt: TGCAGTGCTCTGTCCCTAAACAGCCTATACAATGAGCAGTTCTTC; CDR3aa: CSALSLNSLYNEQFF
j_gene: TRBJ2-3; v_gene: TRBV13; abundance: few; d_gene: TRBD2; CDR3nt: TGTGCCAGCAGCTTGGTATCCGCGGGAGCAGATACGCAGTATTTT; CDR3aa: CASSLVSAGADTQYF
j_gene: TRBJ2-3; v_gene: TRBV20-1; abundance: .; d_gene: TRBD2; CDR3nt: TGCAGTGCTCCAGCGGGAGCGGTAGATACGCAGTATTTT; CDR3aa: CSAPAGAVDTQYF
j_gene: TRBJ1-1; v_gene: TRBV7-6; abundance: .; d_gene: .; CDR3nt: TGTGCCAGCAGCTTCTCGATTCCCACGGCGGGAACTGAAGCTTTCTTT; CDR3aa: CASSFSIPTAGTEAFF
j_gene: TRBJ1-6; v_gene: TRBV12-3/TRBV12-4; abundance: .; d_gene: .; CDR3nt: TGTGCCAGCAGCATGGGGGGGGAGTCAAATTCACCCCTCCACTTT; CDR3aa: CASSMGGESNSPLHF
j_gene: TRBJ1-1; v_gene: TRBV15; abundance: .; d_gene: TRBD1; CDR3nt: TGTGCCACCAGCAACCCGTCCGGGACAGGGTTACGGAACACTGAAGCTTTCTTT; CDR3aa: CATSNPSGTGLRNTEAFF
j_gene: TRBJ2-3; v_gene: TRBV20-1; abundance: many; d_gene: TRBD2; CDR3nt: TGCAGTGCAAGGACTAGCGCAGATACGCAGTATTTT; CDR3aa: CSARTSADTQYF
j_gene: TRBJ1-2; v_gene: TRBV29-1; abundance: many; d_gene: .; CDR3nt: TGCAGCGTTGAGTATGGCAGGGCCTACACCTTC; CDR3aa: CSVEYGRAYTF
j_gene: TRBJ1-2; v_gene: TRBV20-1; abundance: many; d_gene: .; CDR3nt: TGCAGTGCTCCCGGTTGGGCTAACTATGGCTACACCTTC; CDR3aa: CSAPGWANYGYTF
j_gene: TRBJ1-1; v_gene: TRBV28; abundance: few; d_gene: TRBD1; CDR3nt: TGTGCCAGCAGTTTATCCCAGGGGGGATACACTGAAGCTTTCTTT; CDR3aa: CASSLSQGGYTEAFF
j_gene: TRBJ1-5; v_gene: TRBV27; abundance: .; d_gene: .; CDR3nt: TGTGCCAGCAGTTTATCTGGGGGGGCACGGCAGCCCCAGCATTTT; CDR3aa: CASSLSGGARQPQHF
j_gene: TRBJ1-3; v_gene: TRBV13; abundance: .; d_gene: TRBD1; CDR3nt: TGTGCCAGCAGTTCCCTCTGGGGTCGGACAGGGCCCTACTCTGGAAACACCATATATTTT; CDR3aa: CASSSLWGRTGPYSGNTIYF
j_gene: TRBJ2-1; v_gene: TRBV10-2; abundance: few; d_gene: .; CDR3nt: TGCGCCAGCAGTGATTTTGGGGTCACCGGGGCTGAGCAGTTCTTC; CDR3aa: CASSDFGVTGAEQFF
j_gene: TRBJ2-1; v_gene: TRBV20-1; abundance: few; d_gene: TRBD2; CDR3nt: TGCAGTGCTAGCCGGCTAGCGGGAGTAGGCAATGAGCAGTTCTTC; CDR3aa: CSASRLAGVGNEQFF
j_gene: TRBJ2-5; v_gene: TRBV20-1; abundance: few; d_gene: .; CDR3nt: TGCAGTGCTAGAGACGCGACAGGACTCCAAGAGACCCAGTACTTC; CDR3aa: CSARDATGLQETQYF
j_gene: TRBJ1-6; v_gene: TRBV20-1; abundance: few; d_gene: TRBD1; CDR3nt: TGCAGTGCTAGACACCGGCCGGGACAGGGTTATAATTCACCCCTCCACTTT; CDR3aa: CSARHRPGQGYNSPLHF
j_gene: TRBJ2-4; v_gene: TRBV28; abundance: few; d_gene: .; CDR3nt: TGTGCCAGCAGTTTATTACAGCAGGGTTTTAGCATTCAGTACTTC; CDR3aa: CASSLLQQGFSIQYF
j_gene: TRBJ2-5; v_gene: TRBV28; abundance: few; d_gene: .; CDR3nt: TGTGCCAGCTATTCCCCCCACTTGAGTCCAATGGGGGAGACCCAGTACTTC; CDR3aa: CASYSPHLSPMGETQYF
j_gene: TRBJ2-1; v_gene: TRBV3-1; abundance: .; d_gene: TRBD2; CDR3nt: TGTGCCAGCAGTCGACTAGCGGGGTCGCGTGAGCAGTTCTTC; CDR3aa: CASSRLAGSREQFF
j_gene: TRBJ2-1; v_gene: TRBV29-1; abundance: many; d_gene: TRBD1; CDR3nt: TGCAGCGTTGAAGATGTTACTGCCGGGACAGGGACCTACAATGAGCAGTTCTTC; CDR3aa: CSVEDVTAGTGTYNEQFF
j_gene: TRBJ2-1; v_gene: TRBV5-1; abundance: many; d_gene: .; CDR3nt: TGCGCCAGCAGCAGATTCCGGACGGACAATGAGCAGTTCTTC; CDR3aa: CASSRFRTDNEQFF
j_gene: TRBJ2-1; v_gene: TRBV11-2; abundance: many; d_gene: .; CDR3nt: TGTGCCAGCAGCTTTCAGGTTTACAATGAGCAGTTCTTC; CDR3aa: CASSFQVYNEQFF
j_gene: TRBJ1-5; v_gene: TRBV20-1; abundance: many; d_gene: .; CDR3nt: TGCAGTGCTAGAGATCCGAGACAGAGTAGCAATCAGCCCCAGCATTTT; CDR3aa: CSARDPRQSSNQPQHF
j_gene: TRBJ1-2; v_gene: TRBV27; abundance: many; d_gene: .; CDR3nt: TGTGCCAGCAGTTTATCTTGGGGATATGGCTACACCTTC; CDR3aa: CASSLSWGYGYTF
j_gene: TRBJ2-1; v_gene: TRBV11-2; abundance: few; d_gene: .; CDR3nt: TGTGCCAGCAGCCCCAGGATCCGGGTCAATGAGCAGTTCTTC; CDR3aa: CASSPRIRVNEQFF
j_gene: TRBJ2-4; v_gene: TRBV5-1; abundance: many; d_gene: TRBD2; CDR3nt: TGCGCCAGCAGCTTACTAGCGGGAGCCAAAAACATTCAGTACTTC; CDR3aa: CASSLLAGAKNIQYF
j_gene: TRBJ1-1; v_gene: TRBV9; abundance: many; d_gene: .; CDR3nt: TGTGCCAGCAGCCCACGTGAGAACACTGAAGCTTTCTTT; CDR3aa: CASSPRENTEAFF
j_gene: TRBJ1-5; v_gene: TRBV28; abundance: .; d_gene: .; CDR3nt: TGTGCCAGCAGTTTAGGCCATAATCAGCCCCAGCATTTT; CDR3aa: CASSLGHNQPQHF
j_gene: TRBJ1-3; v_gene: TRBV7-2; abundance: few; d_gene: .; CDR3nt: TGTGCCAGCAGCCCAACCCGCTCCTCTGGAAACACCATATATTTT; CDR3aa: CASSPTRSSGNTIYF
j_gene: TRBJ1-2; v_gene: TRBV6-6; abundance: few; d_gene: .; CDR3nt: TGTGCCAGCAGTCCCCCCCGGGGGTCGGCAACCCTCTATGGCTACACCTTC; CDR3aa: CASSPPRGSATLYGYTF
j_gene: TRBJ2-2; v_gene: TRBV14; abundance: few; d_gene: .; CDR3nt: TGTGCCAGCAGGACGCAACCTTACACCGGGGAGCTGTTTTTT; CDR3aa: CASRTQPYTGELFF
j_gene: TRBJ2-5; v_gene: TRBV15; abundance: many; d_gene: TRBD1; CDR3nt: TGTGCCACCAGCAGGCGGACAGGTCAAGAGACCCAGTACTTC; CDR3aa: CATSRRTGQETQYF
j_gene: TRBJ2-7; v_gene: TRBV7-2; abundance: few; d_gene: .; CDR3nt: TGTGCCAGCAGCTTAGGCGGGACAGTTCGCGAGCAGTACTTC; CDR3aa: CASSLGGTVREQYF
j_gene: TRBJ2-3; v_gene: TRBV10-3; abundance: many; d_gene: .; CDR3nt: TGTGCCATCAGTGAGTCGGGGACAACCCCAACAGATACGCAGTATTTT; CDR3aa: CAISESGTTPTDTQYF
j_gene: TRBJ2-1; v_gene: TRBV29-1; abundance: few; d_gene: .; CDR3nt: TGCAGCGCCCGGGACACCGGGAAAAACAATGAGCAGTTCTTC; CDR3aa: CSARDTGKNNEQFF
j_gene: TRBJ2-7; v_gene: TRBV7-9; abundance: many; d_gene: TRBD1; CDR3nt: TGTGCCAGCAGCCGGACAGGGTTAGGTAGCGAGCAGTACTTC; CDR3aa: CASSRTGLGSEQYF
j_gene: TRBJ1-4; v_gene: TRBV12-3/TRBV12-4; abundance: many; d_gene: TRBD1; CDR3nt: TGTGCCAGCAGTAAACAGGGGGGGTATAATGAAAAACTGTTTTTT; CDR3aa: CASSKQGGYNEKLFF
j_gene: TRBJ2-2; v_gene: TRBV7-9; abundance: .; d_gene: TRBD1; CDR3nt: TGTGCCAGCAGCACAGGGGTAGAGGAGCTGTTTTTT; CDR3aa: CASSTGVEELFF
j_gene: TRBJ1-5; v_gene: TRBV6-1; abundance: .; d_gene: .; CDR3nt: TGTGCCAGTAAGGAGCCGGGACGAACTACCCAGCCCCAGCATTTT; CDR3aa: CASKEPGRTTQPQHF
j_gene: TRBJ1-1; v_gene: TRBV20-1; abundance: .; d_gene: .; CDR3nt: TGCAGTGCTAGTCGTCAGGGAAACACTGAAGCTTTCTTT; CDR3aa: CSASRQGNTEAFF